The clone carrying this T cell receptor (beta chain) was observed many times. Antigen: not known. The source of the sample is a study of blood T cells in healthy people across ages. Study-wide results and caveats: Naive CD4+ cell counts and diversity both ran higher in long-lived than in aged donors.

Donation came from healthy Caucasian individuals in Russia who were aged roughly 6 to 95. The sample, approximately 10 milliliters of peripheral blood, was drawn from each donor. The study isolated at least 7 million PBMCs from each sample. Primed by a sample-barcoded 5' primer and a J-beta primer mix, a second PCR proceeded for roughly 7 to 12 cycles. Each CDR3 protein gets one entry after TCRdb re-called the 5' RACE reads with MiXCR. The sample includes around 1,800,000 distinct CDR3 sequences, 39% of them seen just once. The source of this sequence is a human donor in good health. Sequences were obtained from blood.

DNA of the CDR3: TGTGCCAGCAGACGCCCCGGCCTAGCCTATGGCTACACCTTC. It encodes CASRRPGLAYGYTF. The chain combines TRBV7-2 with TRBJ1-2; unclear D gene. Per the germline V gene, CDR1 is SGHTA and CDR2 is FQGNSA. This CDR3 has 14 amino acids. Trimming left V 6 bases short and J 4 bases short, with 15 bases between.